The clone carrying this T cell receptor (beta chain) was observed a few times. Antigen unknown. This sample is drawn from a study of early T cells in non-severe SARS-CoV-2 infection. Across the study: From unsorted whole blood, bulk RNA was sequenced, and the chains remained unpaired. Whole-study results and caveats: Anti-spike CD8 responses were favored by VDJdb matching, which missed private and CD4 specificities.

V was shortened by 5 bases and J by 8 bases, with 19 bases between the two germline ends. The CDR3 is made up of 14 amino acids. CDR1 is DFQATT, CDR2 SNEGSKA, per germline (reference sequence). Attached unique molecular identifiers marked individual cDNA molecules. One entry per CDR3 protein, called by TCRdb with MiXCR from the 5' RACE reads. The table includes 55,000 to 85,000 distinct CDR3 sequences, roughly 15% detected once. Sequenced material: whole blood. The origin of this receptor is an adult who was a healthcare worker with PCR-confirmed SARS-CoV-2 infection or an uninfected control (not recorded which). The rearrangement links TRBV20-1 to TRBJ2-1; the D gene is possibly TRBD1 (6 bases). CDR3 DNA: TGCAGTGCTTTAGGATCCGGGACAATCGATGAGCAGTTCTTC. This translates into CSALGSGTIDEQFF.